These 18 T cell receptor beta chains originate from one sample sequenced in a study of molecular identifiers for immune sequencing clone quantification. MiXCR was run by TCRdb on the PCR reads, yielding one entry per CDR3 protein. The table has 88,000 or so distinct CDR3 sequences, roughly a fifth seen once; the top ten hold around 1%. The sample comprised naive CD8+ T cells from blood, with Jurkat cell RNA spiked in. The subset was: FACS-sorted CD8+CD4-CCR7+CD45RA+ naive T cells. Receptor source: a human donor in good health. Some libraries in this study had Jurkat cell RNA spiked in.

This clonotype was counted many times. The CDR3 loop is CSVGAVRSDEKLFF. In nucleotides, the CDR3 is TGCAGCGTGGGGGCGGTAAGGTCGGATGAAAAACTGTTTTTT. This sequence joins TRBV29-1 and TRBJ1-4; D is perhaps TRBD1 (6 bases). Germline V gene lookup returns CDR1 SQVTM and CDR2 ANQGSEA. The CDR3 extends over 14 amino acids. Between the trimmed V and J ends, which lost 6 bases and 6 bases, there was a span of 17 bases.

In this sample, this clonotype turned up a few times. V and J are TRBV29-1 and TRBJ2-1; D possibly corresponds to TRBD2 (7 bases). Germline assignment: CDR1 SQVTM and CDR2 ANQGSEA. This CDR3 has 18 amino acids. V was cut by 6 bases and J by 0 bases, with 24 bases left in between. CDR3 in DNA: TGCAGCGTCACTAGTGCGGCGGCTGCGGGGGCCTCCTACAATGAGCAGTTCTTC. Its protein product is CSVTSAAAAGASYNEQFF.

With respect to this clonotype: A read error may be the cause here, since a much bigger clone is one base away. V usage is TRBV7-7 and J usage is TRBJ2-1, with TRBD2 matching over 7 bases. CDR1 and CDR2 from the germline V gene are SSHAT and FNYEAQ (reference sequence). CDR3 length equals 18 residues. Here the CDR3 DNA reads TGTGCTAGCAGCTTAGTCCCCATGGTCCGCGGGAGTTACAATGAGCAGCTCTTC. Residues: CASSLVPMVRGSYNEQLF.

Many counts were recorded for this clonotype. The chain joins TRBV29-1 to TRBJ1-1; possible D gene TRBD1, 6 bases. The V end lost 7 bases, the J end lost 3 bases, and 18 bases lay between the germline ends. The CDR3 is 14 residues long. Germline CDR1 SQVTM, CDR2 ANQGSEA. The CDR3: CSGNRVRIDTEAFF. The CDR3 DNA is TGCAGCGGGAACAGGGTCAGGATAGACACTGAAGCTTTCTTT.

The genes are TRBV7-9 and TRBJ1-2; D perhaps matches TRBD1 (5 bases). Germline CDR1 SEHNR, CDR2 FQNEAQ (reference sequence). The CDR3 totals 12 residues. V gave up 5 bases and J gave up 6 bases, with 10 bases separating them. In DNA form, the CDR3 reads TGTGCCAGCAGCCAGGGTCCTGATGGCTACACCTTC. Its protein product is CASSQGPDGYTF.

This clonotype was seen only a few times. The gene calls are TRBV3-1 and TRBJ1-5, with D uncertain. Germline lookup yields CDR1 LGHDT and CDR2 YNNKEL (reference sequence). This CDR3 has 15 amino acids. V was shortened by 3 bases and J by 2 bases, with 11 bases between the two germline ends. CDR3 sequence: CASSHGESGNQPQHF. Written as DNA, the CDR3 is TGTGCCAGCAGCCATGGCGAATCGGGCAATCAGCCCCAGCATTTT.

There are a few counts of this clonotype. The CDR3 nucleotides read TGCGCCAGCAGCCAAGTGTTCGGGGGTAACTACAATGAGCAGTTCTTC. It specifies CASSQVFGGNYNEQFF. J is TRBJ2-1 and V is TRBV4-3; maybe TRBD2 (6 bases). Trimming cost V 1 base and J 3 bases, with 13 bases left between them. The CDR3 loop spans 16 amino acids. Per the germline V gene, CDR1 is LGHNA and CDR2 is YSLEER.

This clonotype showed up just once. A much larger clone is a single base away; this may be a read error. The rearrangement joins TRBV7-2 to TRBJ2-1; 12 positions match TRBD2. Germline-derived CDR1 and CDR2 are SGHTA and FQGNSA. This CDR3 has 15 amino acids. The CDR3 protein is CASSLLAGGYKEQFF. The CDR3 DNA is TGTGCCAGCAGCCTACTAGCGGGGGGTTACAAAGAGCAGTTCTTC.

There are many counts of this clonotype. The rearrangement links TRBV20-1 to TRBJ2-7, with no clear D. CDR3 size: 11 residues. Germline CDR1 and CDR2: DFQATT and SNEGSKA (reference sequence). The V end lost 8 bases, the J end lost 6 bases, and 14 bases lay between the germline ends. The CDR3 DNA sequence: TGCAGTCCAGTCCTGGACGGCGAGCAGTACTTC. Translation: CSPVLDGEQYF.

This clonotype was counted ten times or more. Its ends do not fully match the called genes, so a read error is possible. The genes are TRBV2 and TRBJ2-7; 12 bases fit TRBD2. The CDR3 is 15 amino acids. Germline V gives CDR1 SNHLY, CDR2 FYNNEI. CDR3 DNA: TGTGCCAGCAGGGAAGGACTAGCGGGGCCCCTGGAGCAGTACTTC. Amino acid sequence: CASREGLAGPLEQYF.

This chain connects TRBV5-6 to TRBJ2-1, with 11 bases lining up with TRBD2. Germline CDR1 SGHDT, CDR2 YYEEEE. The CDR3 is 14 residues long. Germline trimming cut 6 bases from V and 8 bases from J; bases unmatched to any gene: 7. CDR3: CASTIAGGPDEQFF. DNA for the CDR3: TGTGCCAGCACTATAGCGGGAGGGCCTGATGAGCAGTTCTTC.

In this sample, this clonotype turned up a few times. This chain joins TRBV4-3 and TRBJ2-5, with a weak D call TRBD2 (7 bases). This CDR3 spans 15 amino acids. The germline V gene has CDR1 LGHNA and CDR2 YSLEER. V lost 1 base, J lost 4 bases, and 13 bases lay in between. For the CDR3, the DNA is TGCGCCAGCAGCCAAGGGGGGGGGGCCGGAGAGACCCAGTACTTC. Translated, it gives CASSQGGGAGETQYF.

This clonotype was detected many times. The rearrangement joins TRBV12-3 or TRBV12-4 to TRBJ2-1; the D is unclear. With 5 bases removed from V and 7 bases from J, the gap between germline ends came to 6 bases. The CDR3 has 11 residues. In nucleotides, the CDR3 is TGTGCCAGCAGTCCCAGTAATGAGCAGTTCTTC. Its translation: CASSPSNEQFF.

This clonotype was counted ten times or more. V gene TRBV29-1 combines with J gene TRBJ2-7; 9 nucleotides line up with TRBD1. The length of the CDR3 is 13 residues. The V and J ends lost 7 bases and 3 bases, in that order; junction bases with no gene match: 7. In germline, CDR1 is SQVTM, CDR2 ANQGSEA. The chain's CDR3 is CSATPGQGYEQYF. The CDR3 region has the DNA TGCAGCGCCACCCCGGGACAGGGCTACGAGCAGTACTTC.

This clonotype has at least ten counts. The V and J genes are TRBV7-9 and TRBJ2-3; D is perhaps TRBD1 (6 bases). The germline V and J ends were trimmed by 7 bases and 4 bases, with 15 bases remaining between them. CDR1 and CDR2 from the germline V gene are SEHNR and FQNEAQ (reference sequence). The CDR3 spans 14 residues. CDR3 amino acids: CASTIQGLSDTQYF. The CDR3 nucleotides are TGTGCCAGCACCATACAGGGTTTGTCAGATACGCAGTATTTT.

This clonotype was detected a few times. The CDR3 DNA reads TGCAGTGCTAGAGCTGTTGCCAAAAACATTCAGTACTTC. Translation gives CSARAVAKNIQYF. The chain links TRBV20-1 to TRBJ2-4; D is uncertain. This CDR3 contains 13 residues. Germline CDR1 and CDR2: DFQATT and SNEGSKA (reference sequence). The V end was cut by 1 base, the J end by 1 base, with 5 bases between.

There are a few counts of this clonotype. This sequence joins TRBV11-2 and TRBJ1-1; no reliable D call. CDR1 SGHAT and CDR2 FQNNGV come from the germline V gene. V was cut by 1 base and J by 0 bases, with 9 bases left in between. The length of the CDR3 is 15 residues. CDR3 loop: CASSLVEGMNTEAFF. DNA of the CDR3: TGTGCCAGCAGCTTAGTGGAGGGCATGAACACTGAAGCTTTCTTT.

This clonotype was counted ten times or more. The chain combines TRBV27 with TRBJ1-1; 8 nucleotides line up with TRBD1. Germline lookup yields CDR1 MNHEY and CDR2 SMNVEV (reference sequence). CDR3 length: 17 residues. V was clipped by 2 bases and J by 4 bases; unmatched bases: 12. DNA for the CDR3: TGTGCCAGCAGTTTAGCCCAACCAGGGGGCCCGTCCACTGAAGCTTTCTTT. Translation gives CASSLAQPGGPSTEAFF.